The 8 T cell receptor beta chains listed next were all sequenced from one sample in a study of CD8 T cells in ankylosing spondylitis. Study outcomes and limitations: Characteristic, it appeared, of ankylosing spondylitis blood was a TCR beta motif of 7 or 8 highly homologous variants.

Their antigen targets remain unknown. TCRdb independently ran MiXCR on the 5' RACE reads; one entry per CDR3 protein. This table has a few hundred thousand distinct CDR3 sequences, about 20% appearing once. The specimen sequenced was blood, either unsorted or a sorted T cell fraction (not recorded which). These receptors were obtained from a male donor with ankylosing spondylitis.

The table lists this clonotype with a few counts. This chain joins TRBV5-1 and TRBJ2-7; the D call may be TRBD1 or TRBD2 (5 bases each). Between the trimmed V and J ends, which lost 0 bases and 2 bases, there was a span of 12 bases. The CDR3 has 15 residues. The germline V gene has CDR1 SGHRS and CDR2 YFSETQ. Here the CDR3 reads CASSLDGTGTYEQYF. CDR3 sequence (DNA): TGCGCCAGCAGCTTGGACGGGACGGGCACCTACGAGCAGTACTTC.

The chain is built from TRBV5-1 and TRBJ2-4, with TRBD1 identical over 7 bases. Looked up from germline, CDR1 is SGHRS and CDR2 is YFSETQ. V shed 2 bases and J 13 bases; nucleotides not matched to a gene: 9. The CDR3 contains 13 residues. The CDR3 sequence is CASSFPSDREQYF. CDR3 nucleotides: TGCGCCAGCAGCTTCCCTTCAGACAGGGAGCAGTACTTC.

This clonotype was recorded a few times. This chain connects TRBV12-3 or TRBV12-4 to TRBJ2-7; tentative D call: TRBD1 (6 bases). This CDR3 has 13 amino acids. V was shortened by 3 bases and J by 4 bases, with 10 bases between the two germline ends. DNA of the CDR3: TGTGCCAGCAGTTTTGGGACACGATACGAGCAGTACTTC. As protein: CASSFGTRYEQYF.

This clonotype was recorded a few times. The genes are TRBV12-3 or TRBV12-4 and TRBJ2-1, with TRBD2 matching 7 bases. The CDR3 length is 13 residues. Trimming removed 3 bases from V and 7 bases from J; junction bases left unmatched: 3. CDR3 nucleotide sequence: TGTGCCAGCAGTTTCCAGCGGGGAAATGAGCAGTTCTTC. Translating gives CASSFQRGNEQFF.

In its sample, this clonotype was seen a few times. For the CDR3, the DNA is TGTGCCAGCAGCCAAGAGCCAGATTCTGAAGCTTTCTTT. It specifies CASSQEPDSEAFF. V gene TRBV14 combines with J gene TRBJ1-1; D uncertain. The germline V gene has CDR1 SGHDN and CDR2 FVKESK. The CDR3 consists of 13 residues. The V end was cut by 0 bases, the J end by 6 bases, with 8 bases between.

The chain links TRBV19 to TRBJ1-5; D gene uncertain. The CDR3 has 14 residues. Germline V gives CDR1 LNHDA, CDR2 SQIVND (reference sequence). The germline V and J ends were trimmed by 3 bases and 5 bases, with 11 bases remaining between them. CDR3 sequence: CASSIWEEDQPQHF. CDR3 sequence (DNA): TGTGCCAGTAGTATTTGGGAAGAGGATCAGCCCCAGCATTTT.

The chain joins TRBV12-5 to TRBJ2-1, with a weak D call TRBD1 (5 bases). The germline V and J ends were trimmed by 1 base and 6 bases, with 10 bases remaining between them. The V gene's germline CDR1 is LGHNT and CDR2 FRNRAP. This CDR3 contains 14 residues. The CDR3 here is CASGLGGAVNEQFF. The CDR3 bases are TGTGCTAGTGGTTTGGGGGGCGCGGTCAATGAGCAGTTCTTC.

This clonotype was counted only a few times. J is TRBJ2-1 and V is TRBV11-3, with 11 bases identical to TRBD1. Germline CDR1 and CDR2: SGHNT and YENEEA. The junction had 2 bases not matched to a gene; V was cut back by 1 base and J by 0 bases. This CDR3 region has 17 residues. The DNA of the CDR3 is TGTGCCAGCAGCTTAGGGGGGACAGGGGGCTCCTACAATGAGCAGTTCTTC. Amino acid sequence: CASSLGGTGGSYNEQFF.